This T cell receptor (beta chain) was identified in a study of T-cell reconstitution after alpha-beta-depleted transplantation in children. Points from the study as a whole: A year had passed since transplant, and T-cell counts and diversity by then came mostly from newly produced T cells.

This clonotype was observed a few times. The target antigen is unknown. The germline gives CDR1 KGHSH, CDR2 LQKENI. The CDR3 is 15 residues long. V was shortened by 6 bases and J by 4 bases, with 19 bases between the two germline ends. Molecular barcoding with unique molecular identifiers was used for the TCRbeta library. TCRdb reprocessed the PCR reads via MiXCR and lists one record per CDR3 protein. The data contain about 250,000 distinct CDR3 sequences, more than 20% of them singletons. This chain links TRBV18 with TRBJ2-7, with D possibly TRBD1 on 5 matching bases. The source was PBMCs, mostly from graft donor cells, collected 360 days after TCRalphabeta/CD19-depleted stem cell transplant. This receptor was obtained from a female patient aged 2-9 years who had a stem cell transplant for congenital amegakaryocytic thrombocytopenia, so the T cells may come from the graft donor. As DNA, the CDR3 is TGTGCCAGCTCCCGCACGGACAATCTTGCGTACGAGCAGTACTTC. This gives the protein CASSRTDNLAYEQYF.